This T cell receptor (beta chain) comes out of a study of blood T cell repertoires in COVID-19. At the level of the study: Material from acute and convalescent COVID-19 was sourced from the United States, Italy and Spain.

Per the germline V gene, CDR1 is MGHDK and CDR2 is SYGVNS. CDR3 size: 16 residues. Between the trimmed V and J ends, which lost 3 bases and 2 bases, there was a span of 14 bases. The method was immunoSEQ multiplex PCR; TCRdb's version includes in-frame clones alone and lacks a portion of them. Of 75,000 to 95,000 clones detected, approximately 86% appear once; the ten largest clones hold about 3.4%. This clonotype was obtained from a man aged 50 to 60 with acute or convalescent COVID-19. The chain links TRBV25-1 to TRBJ2-1; the D gene is possibly TRBD1 (6 bases). Source material: peripheral blood. For the CDR3, the DNA is TGTGCCAGCAGTGACGCCCAGGGGAACCCCTACAATGAGCAGTTCTTC. Its translation is CASSDAQGNPYNEQFF.